This T cell receptor (beta chain) appears in the sequencing data of a study of spatial heterogeneity in lung cancer. Overall study findings and caveats: Ubiquitous expanded TCR counts tracked ubiquitous nonsynonymous mutations; regional expanded TCR counts tracked regional nonsynonymous mutations. Around 6.9% of tumor T cells for alpha chains and about 12% for beta chains were estimated to be covered. Intratumoral expanded alpha and beta TCR counts were found to track tumor mutation counts.

Germline loops: CDR1 SGDLS, CDR2 YYNGEE. Trimming removed 1 base from V and 9 bases from J; junction bases left unmatched: 8. CDR3 length: 15 residues. This clonotype was counted ten times or more. No antigen is known for it. Time point reported: sample taken at primary tumor resection. Donation came from around 77 patients with untreated early-stage non-small cell lung cancer. Unsorted samples of tumor, nontumor lung or frozen PBMC had their whole RNA sequenced. TCRdb called the 5' RACE reads again in MiXCR, with one record for every CDR3 protein. Of about 6,800 distinct CDR3 sequences in the sample, around 15% were seen once.

Sequences were derived from lung tumor tissue, sampled at surgery. The TCR sequence derives from a male donor with early-stage non-small cell lung cancer. This chain connects TRBV9 to TRBJ2-1, with 9 positions matching TRBD2. The CDR3 nucleotides read TGTGCCAGCAGCGTATTTGGCGGGAGGGCCGGTGAGCAGTTCTTC. It is translated as CASSVFGGRAGEQFF.